This TCR beta chain was profiled in a study of blood T cell repertoires in COVID-19. Study in general: Collection of acute and convalescent COVID-19 samples took place in the United States, Italy and Spain.

Authors' processing steps: The assay estimated nucleated cells by amplifying reference gene primers. Method: immunoSEQ multiplex PCR; TCRdb's copy keeps in-frame clones and lacks some. V and J calls and clone size follow that table, whereas D and trimming were derived from the DNA. The data contain approximately 52,000 clones, approximately 90% of them seen just once; the ten biggest clones take up 2.5% to 3.5%. Trimming pared 2 bases from V and 4 bases from J, leaving 8 bases between. The CDR3 is made up of 13 amino acids. CDR1 and CDR2 from the germline V gene are SGHTA and FQGNSA. The chain links TRBV7-2 to TRBJ1-1; D perhaps matches TRBD1 (6 bases). This TCR was sampled from a man between 45 and 60 years old with acute or convalescent COVID-19. The sequenced material came from peripheral blood. For the CDR3, the DNA is TGTGCCAGCAGCTTACGCAGGGGCACTGAAGCTTTCTTT. This codes for CASSLRRGTEAFF.